This T cell receptor (beta chain) appears in the sequencing data of a study of T cell responses to AZD1222 COVID-19 vaccine. Findings of the study overall: Spike-specific TCR repertoires showed rising breadth and depth after two AZD1222 doses. Possibly, clonal diversity was underestimated; donors were largely white British and included more females.

Using immunoSEQ multiplex PCR, the repertoire was profiled, and TCRdb retains in-frame clones only, with some absent. This table has 180,000 or so clones, over 90% appearing once. On this clone: The target antigen is unknown.

This specimen consisted of peripheral blood, obtained on day 0 of AZD1222 vaccination. This sequence was found in an adult in good health.

The CDR3 DNA is TGTGCCAGCAGTGAAGACCTAGCGGGAGGAAGCGAGCAGTACTTC. This gives the protein CASSEDLAGGSEQYF. J is TRBJ2-7 and V is TRBV2, with 11 bases fitting TRBD2. The CDR3 has 15 amino acids. Germline CDR1 is SNHLY and CDR2 is FYNNEI. The V and J ends lost 1 base and 6 bases, in that order; junction bases with no gene match: 5.